A single sample is the source of the 28 T cell receptor beta chains below, sequenced in a study of shared clonotypes between healthy human individuals. Profiling relied on immunoSEQ multiplex PCR, and the TCRdb table lists in-frame clones only, not all of them. The sample comprises roughly 2.2 million clones, approximately 93% of which are singletons, and about 0.37% rests with the top ten. The specimen sequenced was naive CD4+ T cells from PBMCs. Stated subset: CD45RA+ positively selected. The receptor source for this set is a man aged 18 to 29 in good health. Some clones in this sample may be carry-over from other donors' samples.

The V gene is TRBV5-1, the J gene TRBJ1-1; D unclear. CDR3 length equals 16 residues. V lost 0 bases and J lost 5, with 17 bases in between. Germline V gives CDR1 SGHRS, CDR2 YFSETQ. The CDR3 is CASSLEAAGGRTEAFF. The CDR3 nucleotides read TGCGCCAGCAGCTTGGAGGCGGCGGGAGGAAGGACTGAAGCTTTCTTT.

The J gene is TRBJ2-7, the V gene TRBV18; TRBD1 is a possible D gene (5 bases). V was cut by 2 bases and J by 2 bases, with 16 bases left in between. The V gene's germline CDR1 is KGHSH and CDR2 LQKENI. The CDR3 is made up of 16 amino acids. CDR3 DNA: TGTGCCAGCTCACCAAATATTGACAGTTTTACCTACGAGCAGTACTTC. This codes for CASSPNIDSFTYEQYF.

The CDR3 DNA reads as TGTGCCAGCTCCGCCGGACAGGGGGAGAGTGGAGCTTTCTTT. It codes for CASSAGQGESGAFF. The chain is built from TRBV18 and TRBJ1-1, with 10 positions matching TRBD1. This CDR3 comprises 14 residues. In germline, CDR1 is KGHSH, CDR2 LQKENI. V was pared by 6 bases and J by 10 bases, with 11 bases of the junction left unmatched.

The chain uses TRBV6-5 and TRBJ2-1; 7 bases are a match to TRBD2. The V and J ends lost 2 bases and 10 bases, in that order; junction bases with no gene match: 5. The CDR3 is made up of 13 amino acids. Looked up from germline, CDR1 is MNHEY and CDR2 is SVGAGI. CDR3 in amino acids: CASSYPLAQEQFF. The CDR3 region has the DNA TGTGCCAGCAGTTACCCACTAGCGCAGGAGCAGTTCTTC.

This clone is a singleton in its sample. The chain has TRBV9 and TRBJ2-2; a weak D match, TRBD1 (6 bases). Germline V CDR1 and CDR2: SGDLS, YYNGEE. The V and J ends lost 1 base and 1 base respectively, with 11 bases between them. This CDR3 has 16 amino acids. The DNA for the CDR3 is TGTGCCAGCAGCGTAATACAGGGTGTGAACACCGGGGAGCTGTTTTTT. Residues: CASSVIQGVNTGELFF.

In this sample, this clone turned up once. V is TRBV11-2 and J is TRBJ1-2, with D perhaps matching TRBD1 (6 bases). CDR1 and CDR2 from the germline V gene are SGHAT and FQNNGV. The CDR3 is 13 amino acids. The germline V and J ends were trimmed by 5 bases and 3 bases, with 10 bases remaining between them. The CDR3 region has the DNA TGTGCCAGCAGCCGGACAGAGGACTATGGCTACACCTTC. Encoded protein: CASSRTEDYGYTF.

The chain links TRBV4-2 to TRBJ1-4; no clear D. This CDR3 is 18 amino acids long. CDR1 and CDR2 from the germline V gene are LGHNA and YNFKEQ. Trimming stripped 0 bases from V and 1 base from J, with 15 bases between. The CDR3 region is CASSQDPIVGRTNEKLFF. As DNA, the CDR3 is TGTGCCAGCAGCCAAGATCCCATCGTAGGAAGAACTAATGAAAAACTGTTTTTT.

V is TRBV6-5 and J is TRBJ2-7, with TRBD2 identical over 10 bases. V trimming: 7 bases; J trimming: 3 bases; junction bases outside the gene matches: 3. The germline V gene has CDR1 MNHEY and CDR2 SVGAGI. The length of the CDR3 is 13 residues. This CDR3 is CASKRTSGYEQYF. DNA for the CDR3: TGTGCCAGCAAACGGACTAGCGGCTACGAGCAGTACTTC.

This chain's CDR3 is CASSPRSGWGTGELFF. CDR3 coding DNA: TGTGCCAGCAGCCCCCGTTCGGGCTGGGGGACCGGGGAGCTGTTTTTT. This chain joins TRBV5-4 and TRBJ2-2; TRBD1 or TRBD2 may be the D gene (5 bases each). Germline values: CDR1 SGHNT, CDR2 YYREEE (reference sequence). The CDR3 covers 16 residues. The V end lost 4 bases, the J end lost 5 bases, and 18 bases lay between the germline ends.

The chain uses TRBV4-1 and TRBJ2-3; 8 bases line up with TRBD2. CDR1 is MGHRA and CDR2 is YSYEKL in the germline V gene. The CDR3 has 14 amino acids. V was clipped by 4 bases and J by 4 bases; unmatched bases: 4. The CDR3 DNA is TGCGCCAGCAGCCGACCGGGGGGGGCAGATACGCAGTATTTT. This translates into CASSRPGGADTQYF.

V usage is TRBV19 and J usage is TRBJ2-5; D might be TRBD2 (6 bases). Trimming took off 3 bases at V and 5 bases at J, with 13 bases between the two ends. Germline V lookup: CDR1 LNHDA, CDR2 SQIVND (reference sequence). The CDR3 runs to 14 residues. The CDR3 is CASSMGGRGETQYF. CDR3 DNA sequence: TGTGCCAGTAGTATGGGAGGCCGAGGGGAGACCCAGTACTTC. Full variable domain (outside the CDR3, taken from reference TRBV19 and TRBJ2-5): DGGITQSPKYLFRKEGQNVTLSCEQNLNHDAMYWYRQDPGQGLRLIYYSQIVNDFQKGDIAEGYSVSREKKESFPLTVTSAQKNPTAFYLCASSMGGRGETQYFGPGTRLLVL.

The genes are TRBV11-2 and TRBJ1-4; 9 nucleotides line up with TRBD1. The V and J ends lost 4 bases and 6 bases, in that order; junction bases with no gene match: 3. This CDR3 region has 14 residues. Germline lookup yields CDR1 SGHAT and CDR2 FQNNGV. CDR3 protein: CASSSGTGHEKLFF. CDR3 nucleotide sequence: TGTGCCAGCAGCTCCGGGACAGGGCATGAAAAACTGTTTTTT.

This chain links TRBV11-2 with TRBJ2-3; 9 positions agree with TRBD1. Germline loops: CDR1 SGHAT, CDR2 FQNNGV. The CDR3 runs to 17 residues. Germline trimming cut 2 bases from V and 1 base from J; bases unmatched to any gene: 7. The CDR3 region is CASSLSGTGTRTDTQYF. The CDR3, as DNA: TGTGCCAGCAGCTTATCCGGGACAGGGACTCGCACAGATACGCAGTATTTT.

The CDR3 DNA reads TGTGCCAGCAGCCCACCGGGCAGGGGTGGAGAGACCCAGTACTTC. It is translated as CASSPPGRGGETQYF. This sequence joins TRBV11-2 and TRBJ2-5; perhaps TRBD1 as D (6 bases). Germline assignment: CDR1 SGHAT and CDR2 FQNNGV. This CDR3 is 15 amino acids long. V lost 5 bases, J lost 4 bases, and 17 bases lay in between.

The CDR3 loop is CASSVATSTSGAPDTQYF. The CDR3 bases are TGTGCCAGCAGCGTAGCTACCTCGACTAGCGGAGCCCCAGATACGCAGTATTTT. The V and J genes are TRBV9 and TRBJ2-3; 9 bases map to TRBD2. The V and J ends lost 0 bases and 4 bases, in that order; junction bases with no gene match: 12. The CDR3 totals 18 residues. The germline V gene encodes CDR1 SGDLS and CDR2 YYNGEE.

The V call is TRBV30, the J call TRBJ1-2, with D hard to call. Germline-derived CDR1 and CDR2 are GTSNPN and SVGIG (reference sequence). The length of the CDR3 is 10 residues. The V gene lost 5 bases and the J gene lost 7 bases, with 8 bases spanning the gap. CDR3 DNA sequence: TGTGCCTGGTTCGGGCCTGGCTACACCTTC. Protein: CAWFGPGYTF.

The chain joins TRBV19 to TRBJ1-3; D is unresolved. V shed 6 bases and J shed 2 bases, with 8 bases lying between them. This CDR3 is built from 13 residues. CDR1 is LNHDA and CDR2 is SQIVND in the germline V gene (reference sequence). This CDR3 reads CASSRWTGNTIYF. The CDR3, as DNA: TGTGCCAGTAGCCGGTGGACTGGAAACACCATATATTTT. The variable domain in full, with the rest retrieved from reference TRBV19 and TRBJ1-3, is DGGITQSPKYLFRKEGQNVTLSCEQNLNHDAMYWYRQDPGQGLRLIYYSQIVNDFQKGDIAEGYSVSREKKESFPLTVTSAQKNPTAFYLCASSRWTGNTIYFGEGSWLTVV.

This chain connects TRBV27 to TRBJ1-4; no clear D. The CDR3 has 15 amino acids. Trimming removed 2 bases from V and 7 bases from J, with 14 bases in between. Germline CDR1 is MNHEY and CDR2 is SMNVEV (reference sequence). The CDR3 reads CASSLVLMRGEKLFF. The CDR3 DNA sequence: TGTGCCAGCAGTTTAGTGTTGATGCGGGGTGAAAAACTGTTTTTT.

The J gene is TRBJ2-2, the V gene TRBV19, with D perhaps matching TRBD2 (6 bases). Trimming removed 4 bases at V and 6 bases at J, with 21 bases between. The CDR3 runs 17 residues. In germline, CDR1 is LNHDA, CDR2 SQIVND (reference sequence). The chain's CDR3 is CASSSPPGRRGAGELFF. CDR3 DNA: TGTGCCAGTAGTAGTCCCCCCGGCAGGAGGGGTGCCGGGGAGCTGTTTTTT.

The V and J genes are TRBV14 and TRBJ1-1, with a possible D match to TRBD1 (5 bases). The CDR3 is made up of 15 amino acids. Germline CDR1 and CDR2: SGHDN and FVKESK. The ends were cut back, 0 bases at V and 1 base at J, with 9 bases in the middle. CDR3 region: CASSQDVGANTEAFF. CDR3 in DNA: TGTGCCAGCAGCCAAGATGTTGGGGCGAACACTGAAGCTTTCTTT.

V and J are TRBV4-1 and TRBJ2-7; 8 nucleotides align to TRBD2. V gave up 3 bases and J gave up 6 bases; unmatched junction bases: 4. This CDR3 is 13 amino acids long. In germline, CDR1 is MGHRA, CDR2 YSYEKL. The CDR3 DNA sequence: TGCGCCAGCAGCCAGGGACTAGGAGGCGAGCAGTACTTC. It encodes CASSQGLGGEQYF.

With respect to this clone: The identical CDR3 is also encoded by other nucleotide sequences in the sample. The chain is built from TRBV7-2 and TRBJ2-7; D may match TRBD1 or TRBD2 (7 bases each). V gave up 5 bases and J gave up 7 bases, with 15 bases separating them. Germline values: CDR1 SGHTA, CDR2 FQGNSA. This CDR3 region has 13 residues. Here the CDR3 reads CASSLNRGGEQYF. The CDR3, as DNA: TGTGCCAGCAGCCTAAACAGGGGAGGGGAGCAGTACTTC.

The chain has TRBV19 and TRBJ1-1; maybe TRBD1 (5 bases). This CDR3 has 14 amino acids. Germline loops: CDR1 LNHDA, CDR2 SQIVND (reference sequence). Trimming cost V 4 bases and J 4 bases, with 13 bases left between them. CDR3 loop: CASSTLGTFTEAFF. The DNA of the CDR3 is TGTGCCAGTAGTACTCTAGGGACTTTCACTGAAGCTTTCTTT.

The chain is built from TRBV30 and TRBJ2-7; D possibly corresponds to TRBD1 (6 bases). CDR3 size: 15 residues. Trimming took 5 bases from V and 4 from J, leaving 21 bases between them. Germline V gene lookup returns CDR1 GTSNPN and CDR2 SVGIG (reference sequence). The CDR3 sequence is CAWDFGGKRAYEQYF. CDR3 DNA sequence: TGTGCCTGGGACTTTGGGGGCAAACGGGCTTACGAGCAGTACTTC.

The CDR3 reads CASSLTQFTEAFF. The CDR3 DNA reads TGTGCCAGCAGCTTAACCCAGTTTACTGAAGCTTTCTTT. The chain recombines TRBV7-7 with TRBJ1-1, with D unresolved. Per the germline V gene, CDR1 is SSHAT and CDR2 is FNYEAQ (reference sequence). Trimming took off 2 bases at V and 5 bases at J, with 9 bases between the two ends. The length of the CDR3 is 13 residues.

In regard to this clone: Other DNA sequences in the sample encode the same CDR3. V usage is TRBV7-9 and J usage is TRBJ1-4, with D unresolved. V shed 1 base and J shed 3 bases, with 6 bases lying between them. This CDR3 has 14 residues. Germline CDR1 is SEHNR and CDR2 is FQNEAQ (reference sequence). CDR3 sequence: CASSLERANEKLFF. For the CDR3, the DNA is TGTGCCAGCAGCTTAGAGAGAGCTAATGAAAAACTGTTTTTT.

J is TRBJ2-5 and V is TRBV29-1, with 13 bases identical to TRBD2. V trimming: 7 bases; J trimming: 11 bases; junction bases outside the gene matches: 13. Germline CDR1 SQVTM, CDR2 ANQGSEA. This CDR3 spans 14 amino acids. This CDR3 is CSARTSGSTTKQYF. The CDR3 nucleotides are TGCAGCGCGCGGACTAGCGGGAGTACTACGAAGCAGTACTTC.

The rearrangement joins TRBV6-1 to TRBJ2-1, with 8 bases lining up with TRBD2. V gave up 4 bases and J gave up 6 bases; unmatched junction bases: 8. The germline V gene encodes CDR1 MNHNS and CDR2 SASEGT. The CDR3 is 15 amino acids. Here the CDR3 reads CASSASGLGVNEQFF. As DNA, the CDR3 is TGTGCCAGCAGTGCATCGGGACTAGGGGTCAATGAGCAGTTCTTC.